This T cell receptor (beta chain) was identified in a study of blood T cell repertoires in COVID-19. The germline V gene encodes CDR1 LGHDT and CDR2 YNNKEL (reference sequence). This CDR3 is 16 amino acids long. V shed 4 bases and J 3 bases; nucleotides not matched to a gene: 6. In the original processing: From reference gene primer amplification, estimates of nucleated cell counts were derived. The protocol was immunoSEQ multiplex PCR, while the TCRdb copy is restricted to in-frame clones and leaves out a portion. V, J and clone size are those of that table, while D and trimming were read from the DNA. The table lists 170,000 or so clones, approximately 80% of them singletons, with around 7% in the top ten. Followed over time, Seattle patients had been enrolled while infection was active.

The receptor's source is a woman aged 40 to 50 with COVID-19, enrolled during active disease. The chain employs TRBV3-1 (or the pseudogene TRBV3-2) and TRBJ2-1, with 10 bases matching TRBD2. The sequenced sample consisted of peripheral blood. CDR3 coding DNA: TGTGCCAGCAGCCCCGTACTAGCGGGAAGCTACAATGAGCAGTTCTTC. It encodes CASSPVLAGSYNEQFF.